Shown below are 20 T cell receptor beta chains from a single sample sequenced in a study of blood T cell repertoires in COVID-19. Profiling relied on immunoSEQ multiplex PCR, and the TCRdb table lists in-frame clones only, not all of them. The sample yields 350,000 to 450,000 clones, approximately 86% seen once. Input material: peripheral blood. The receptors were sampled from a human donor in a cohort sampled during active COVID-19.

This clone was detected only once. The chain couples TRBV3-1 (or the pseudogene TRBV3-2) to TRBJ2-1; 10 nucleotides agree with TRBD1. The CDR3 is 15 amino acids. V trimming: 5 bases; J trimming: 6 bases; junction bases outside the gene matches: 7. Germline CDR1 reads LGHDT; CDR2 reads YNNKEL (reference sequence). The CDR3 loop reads CASSLGTGVPNEQFF. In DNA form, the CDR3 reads TGTGCCAGCAGCTTGGGGACAGGGGTGCCCAATGAGCAGTTCTTC.

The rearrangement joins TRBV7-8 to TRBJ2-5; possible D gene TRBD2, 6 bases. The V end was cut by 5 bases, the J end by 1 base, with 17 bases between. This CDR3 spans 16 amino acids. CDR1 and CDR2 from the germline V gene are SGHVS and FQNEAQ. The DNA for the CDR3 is TGTGCCAGCAGCCCTATCCCCGCGGGGCTCCAAGAGACCCAGTACTTC. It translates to CASSPIPAGLQETQYF.

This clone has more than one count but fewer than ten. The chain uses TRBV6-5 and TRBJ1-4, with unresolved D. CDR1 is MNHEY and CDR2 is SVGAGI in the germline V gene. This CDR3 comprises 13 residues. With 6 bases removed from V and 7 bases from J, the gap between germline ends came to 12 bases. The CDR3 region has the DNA TGTGCCAGCAGACCCCGCGGGGTTGAAAAACTGTTTTTT. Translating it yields CASRPRGVEKLFF.

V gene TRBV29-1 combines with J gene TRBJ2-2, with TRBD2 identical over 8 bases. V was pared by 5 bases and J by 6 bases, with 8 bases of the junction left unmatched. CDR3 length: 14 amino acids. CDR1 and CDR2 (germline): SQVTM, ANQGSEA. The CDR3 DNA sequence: TGCAGCGTTTTTGAGGGCGGGAGGCCCGGGGAGCTGTTTTTT. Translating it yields CSVFEGGRPGELFF.

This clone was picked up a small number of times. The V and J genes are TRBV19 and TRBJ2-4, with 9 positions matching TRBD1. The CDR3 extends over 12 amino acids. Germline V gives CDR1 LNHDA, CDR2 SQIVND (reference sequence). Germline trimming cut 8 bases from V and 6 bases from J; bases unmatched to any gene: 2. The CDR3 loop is CASGQGRNIQYF. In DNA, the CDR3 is TGTGCCAGTGGACAGGGGAGAAACATTCAGTACTTC.

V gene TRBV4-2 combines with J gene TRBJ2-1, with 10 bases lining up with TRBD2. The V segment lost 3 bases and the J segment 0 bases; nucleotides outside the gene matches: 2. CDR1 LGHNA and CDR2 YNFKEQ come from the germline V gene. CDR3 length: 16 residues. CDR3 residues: CASSHIAGGSYNEQFF. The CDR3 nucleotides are TGTGCCAGCAGCCATATAGCGGGAGGCTCCTACAATGAGCAGTTCTTC.

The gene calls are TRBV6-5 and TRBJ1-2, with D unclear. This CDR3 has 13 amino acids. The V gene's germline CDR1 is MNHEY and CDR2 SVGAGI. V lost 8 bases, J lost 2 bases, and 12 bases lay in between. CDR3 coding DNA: TGTGCCAGCGTTCGTGCAGAAAACTATGGCTACACCTTC. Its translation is CASVRAENYGYTF.

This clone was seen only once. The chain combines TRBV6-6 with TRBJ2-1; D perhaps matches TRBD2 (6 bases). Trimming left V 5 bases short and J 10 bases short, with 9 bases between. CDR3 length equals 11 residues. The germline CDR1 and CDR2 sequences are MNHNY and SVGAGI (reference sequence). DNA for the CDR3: TGTGCCAGCAGTCGGGGAGGAGAGCAGTTCTTC. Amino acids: CASSRGGEQFF.

Here the CDR3 reads CASSFGPSDEQFF. The CDR3 nucleotides read TGTGCCAGCAGCTTTGGCCCTAGTGATGAGCAGTTCTTC. The J gene is TRBJ2-1, the V gene TRBV7-9; D call uncertain. CDR3 length: 13 amino acids. Trimming pared 3 bases from V and 8 bases from J, leaving 11 bases between. CDR1 and CDR2 from the germline V gene are SEHNR and FQNEAQ (reference sequence).

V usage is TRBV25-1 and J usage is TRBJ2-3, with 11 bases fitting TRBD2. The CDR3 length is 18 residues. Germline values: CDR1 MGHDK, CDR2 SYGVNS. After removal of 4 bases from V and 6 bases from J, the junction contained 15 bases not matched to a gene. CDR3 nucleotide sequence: TGTGCCAGCAGTGGCCAATATGGTAGCGGGAGGGTCTCGGATACGCAGTATTTT. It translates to CASSGQYGSGRVSDTQYF.

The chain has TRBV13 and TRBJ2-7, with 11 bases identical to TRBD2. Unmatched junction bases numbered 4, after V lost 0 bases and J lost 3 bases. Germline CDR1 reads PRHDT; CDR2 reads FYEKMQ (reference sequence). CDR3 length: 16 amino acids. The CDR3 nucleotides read TGTGCCAGCAGCTTAGGGGGACTAGCGGCGGACTACGAGCAGTACTTC. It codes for CASSLGGLAADYEQYF.

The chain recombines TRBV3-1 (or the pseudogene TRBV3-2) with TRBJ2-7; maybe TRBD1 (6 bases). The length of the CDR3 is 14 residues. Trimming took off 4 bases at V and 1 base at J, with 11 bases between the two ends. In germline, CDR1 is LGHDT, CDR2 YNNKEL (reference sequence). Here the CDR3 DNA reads TGTGCCAGCAGCCCCGACGGGACATCCTACGAGCAGTACTTC. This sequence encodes CASSPDGTSYEQYF.

The CDR3 sequence: CASSYRQGGTYEQYF. CDR3 in DNA: TGTGCCAGCAGCTACCGACAGGGTGGGACCTACGAGCAGTACTTC. The chain employs TRBV4-2 and TRBJ2-7; 7 bases are shared with TRBD1. V gave up 5 bases and J gave up 2 bases; unmatched junction bases: 9. This CDR3 is 15 amino acids long. Germline CDR1 is LGHNA and CDR2 is YNFKEQ.

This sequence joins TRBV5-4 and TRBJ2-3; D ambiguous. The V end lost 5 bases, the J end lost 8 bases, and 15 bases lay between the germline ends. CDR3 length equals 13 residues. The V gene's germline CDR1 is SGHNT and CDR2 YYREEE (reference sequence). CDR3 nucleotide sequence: TGTGCCAGCAGGCGGAGCATTAGAAGTACGCAGTATTTT. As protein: CASRRSIRSTQYF.

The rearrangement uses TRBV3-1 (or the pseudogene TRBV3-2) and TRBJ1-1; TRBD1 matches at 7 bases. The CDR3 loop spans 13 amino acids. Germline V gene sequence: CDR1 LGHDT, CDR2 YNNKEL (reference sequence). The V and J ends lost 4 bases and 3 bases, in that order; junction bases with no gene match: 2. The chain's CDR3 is CASSRDSHTEAFF. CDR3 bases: TGTGCCAGCAGCCGGGACAGCCACACTGAAGCTTTCTTT.

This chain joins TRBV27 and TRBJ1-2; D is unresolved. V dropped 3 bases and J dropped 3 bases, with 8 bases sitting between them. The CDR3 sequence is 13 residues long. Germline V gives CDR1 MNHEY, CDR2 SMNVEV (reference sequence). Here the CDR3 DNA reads TGTGCCAGCAGTTTGAACAGATACTATGGCTACACCTTC. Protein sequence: CASSLNRYYGYTF.

CDR3 sequence: CASSIGGTAPLYGYTF. The CDR3 DNA follows: TGTGCCAGTAGTATAGGGGGGACAGCTCCGCTCTATGGCTACACCTTC. The chain is built from TRBV19 and TRBJ1-2; 7 bases are a match to TRBD1. After removal of 1 base from V and 4 bases from J, the junction contained 9 bases not matched to a gene. The CDR3 loop spans 16 amino acids. CDR1 and CDR2 (germline): LNHDA, SQIVND (reference sequence).

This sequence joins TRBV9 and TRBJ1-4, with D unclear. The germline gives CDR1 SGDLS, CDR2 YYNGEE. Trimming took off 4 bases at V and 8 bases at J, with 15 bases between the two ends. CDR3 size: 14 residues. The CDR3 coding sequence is TGTGCCAGCAGCACCCGGGAGGCGGGGGAAAAACTGTTTTTT. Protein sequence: CASSTREAGEKLFF.

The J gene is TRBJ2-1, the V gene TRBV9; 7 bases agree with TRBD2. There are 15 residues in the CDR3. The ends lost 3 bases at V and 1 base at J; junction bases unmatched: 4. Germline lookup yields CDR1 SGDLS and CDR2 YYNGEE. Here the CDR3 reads CASSEAGVSYNEQFF. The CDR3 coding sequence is TGTGCCAGCAGCGAGGCGGGGGTTTCCTACAATGAGCAGTTCTTC.

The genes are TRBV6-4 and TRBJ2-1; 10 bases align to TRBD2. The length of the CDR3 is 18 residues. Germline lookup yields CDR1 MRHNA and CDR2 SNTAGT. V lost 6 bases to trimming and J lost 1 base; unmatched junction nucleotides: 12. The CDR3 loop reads CASSSGPLLAGSYNEQFF. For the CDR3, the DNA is TGTGCCAGCAGCTCGGGCCCTTTACTAGCGGGGTCCTACAATGAGCAGTTCTTC.